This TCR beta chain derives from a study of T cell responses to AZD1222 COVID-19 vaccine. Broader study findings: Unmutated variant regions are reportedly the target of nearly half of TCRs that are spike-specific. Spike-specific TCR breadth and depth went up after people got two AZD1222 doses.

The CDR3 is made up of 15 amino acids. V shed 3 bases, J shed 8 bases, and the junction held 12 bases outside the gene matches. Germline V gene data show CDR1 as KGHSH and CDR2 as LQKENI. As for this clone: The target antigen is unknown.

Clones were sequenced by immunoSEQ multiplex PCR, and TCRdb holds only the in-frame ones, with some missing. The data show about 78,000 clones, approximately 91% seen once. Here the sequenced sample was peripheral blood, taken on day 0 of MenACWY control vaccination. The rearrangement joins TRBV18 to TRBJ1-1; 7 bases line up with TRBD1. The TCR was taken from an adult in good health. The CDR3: CASSPPDRVALEAFF. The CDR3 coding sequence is TGTGCCAGCTCACCCCCAGACAGGGTCGCTCTGGAAGCTTTCTTT.